These 12 T cell receptor beta chains originate from one sample sequenced in a study of T cells in Graves' hyperthyroidism and ophthalmopathy. Amplified TCR beta CDR3 regions derived from RNA transcripts. Initially, a first-round RT-PCR of the TCR CDR3 employed the HTBI primer set. TCRdb passed the multiplex PCR reads through MiXCR, listing each CDR3 protein once. The sample gives fewer than 650,000 distinct CDR3 sequences, about 14% of which show up once; over 3.5% is in the top ten. The sequenced sample was blood. These receptors all come from a woman aged 40 to 50 with Graves' ophthalmopathy.

This rearrangement joins TRBV5-5 to TRBJ1-5, with TRBD1 matching over 7 bases. The CDR3 totals 16 residues. V trimming: 0 bases; J trimming: 5 bases; junction bases outside the gene matches: 8. Germline loops: CDR1 SGHKS, CDR2 YYEKEE (reference sequence). The CDR3 is CASSLALAGGYQPQHF. The CDR3 nucleotides are TGTGCCAGCAGCTTGGCCTTGGCAGGGGGTTATCAGCCCCAGCATTTT.

This clonotype showed up many times. The V gene is TRBV19, the J gene TRBJ1-3; D is ambiguous. V lost 3 bases, J lost 1 base, and 4 bases lay in between. The CDR3 has 13 residues. Germline lookup yields CDR1 LNHDA and CDR2 SQIVND (reference sequence). The CDR3 protein is CASSIASGNTIYF. The DNA for the CDR3 is TGTGCCAGTAGTATTGCTTCTGGAAACACCATATATTTT.

This clonotype was found many times. The V call is TRBV6-2 or TRBV6-3, the J call TRBJ2-7; D gene uncertain. The germline CDR1 and CDR2 sequences are MNHEY and SVGEGT. Trimming took off 4 bases at V and 3 bases at J, with 7 bases between the two ends. CDR3 length: 12 residues. CDR3 protein: CASSFLLYEQYF. The CDR3 DNA is TGTGCCAGCAGTTTCCTACTCTACGAGCAGTACTTC.

Many counts were recorded for this clonotype. This chain connects TRBV15 to TRBJ1-1; a weak D match, TRBD1 (6 bases). The germline V gene has CDR1 LNHNV and CDR2 YYDKDF (reference sequence). This CDR3 has 13 residues. V gave up 0 bases and J gave up 8 bases, with 10 bases separating them. CDR3 sequence reads: CATSRDRQGEAFF. DNA of the CDR3: TGTGCCACCAGCAGAGATCGGCAGGGGGAAGCTTTCTTT.

This clonotype showed up many times. The chain uses TRBV6-1 and TRBJ1-2; D is unresolved. This CDR3 is built from 13 residues. V shed 6 bases and J shed 4 bases, with 12 bases lying between them. The V gene's germline CDR1 is MNHNS and CDR2 SASEGT. As DNA, the CDR3 is TGTGCCAGCAGCAACGGGGTAGGCTATGGCTACACCTTC. This gives the protein CASSNGVGYGYTF.

The chain couples TRBV13 to TRBJ2-7, with D possibly matching TRBD1 (6 bases). Looked up from germline, CDR1 is PRHDT and CDR2 is FYEKMQ (reference sequence). Trimming pared 2 bases from V and 2 bases from J, leaving 19 bases between. This CDR3 has 17 residues. CDR3 DNA sequence: TGTGCCAGCAGCTTAATCCAGGACAGCCGAGGGGCCTACGAGCAGTACTTC. The encoded protein is CASSLIQDSRGAYEQYF.

This clonotype was counted many times. J is TRBJ2-7 and V is TRBV7-2, with 11 positions matching TRBD2. The germline V gene encodes CDR1 SGHTA and CDR2 FQGNSA. Trimming cost V 5 bases and J 5 bases; bases outside gene matches: 8. The CDR3 covers 15 residues. The CDR3 reads CASSVVGLAVDEQYF. In nucleotides, the CDR3 is TGTGCCAGCAGCGTAGTGGGACTAGCGGTCGACGAGCAGTACTTC.

This clonotype appeared many times. V is TRBV6-2 or TRBV6-3 and J is TRBJ1-2, with unresolved D. The CDR3 contains 14 residues. V was clipped by 4 bases and J by 4 bases, with 13 bases between them. Germline lookup yields CDR1 MNHEY and CDR2 SVGEGT. The CDR3 nucleotides read TGTGCCAGCAGTTCTCGAGTGAGTAGCTATGGCTACACCTTC. This gives the protein CASSSRVSSYGYTF.

The gene calls are TRBV20-1 and TRBJ1-3; D unclear. Germline values: CDR1 DFQATT, CDR2 SNEGSKA (reference sequence). V lost 0 bases, J lost 0 bases, and 9 bases lay in between. The CDR3 is 15 residues long. The DNA of the CDR3 is TGCAGTGCTAGAGAGCCAGGTAGCTCTGGAAACACCATATATTTT. Translated, it gives CSAREPGSSGNTIYF.

This rearrangement joins TRBV20-1 to TRBJ2-7; 7 nucleotides align to TRBD2. The CDR3 length is 19 residues. The J segment lost 0 bases and the V segment lost 7 bases, leaving 24 bases of the junction unmatched. Germline-derived CDR1 and CDR2 are DFQATT and SNEGSKA (reference sequence). The CDR3 nucleotides read TGCAGTGTCCCCAGGCGGGGGAGTGATGGAGACGAGTACTCCTACGAGCAGTACTTC. Protein product: CSVPRRGSDGDEYSYEQYF.

This clonotype appeared many times. V and J are TRBV11-2 and TRBJ2-6; no clear D. The CDR3 runs 16 residues. CDR1 and CDR2 (germline): SGHAT, FQNNGV. V was clipped by 7 bases and J by 4 bases, with 17 bases between them. The DNA for the CDR3 is TGTGCCAGCATCTGGCACGTAGCCTTCGGGGCCAACGTCCTGACTTTC. Translation: CASIWHVAFGANVLTF. Variable domain in full (rest from reference TRBV11-2 and TRBJ2-6): EAGVAQSPRYKIIEKRQSVAFWCNPISGHATLYWYQQILGQGPKLLIQFQNNGVVDDSQLPKDRFSAERLKGVDSTLKIQPAKLEDSAVYLCASIWHVAFGANVLTFGAGSRLTVL.

V is TRBV19 and J is TRBJ1-5; a weak D match, TRBD1 (6 bases). CDR3 length: 18 amino acids. The V gene's germline CDR1 is LNHDA and CDR2 SQIVND (reference sequence). V was pared by 3 bases and J by 2 bases, with 20 bases between. The CDR3 reads CASSIPLQGGVGNQPQHF. Here the CDR3 DNA reads TGTGCCAGTAGTATCCCTCTACAGGGTGGCGTGGGCAATCAGCCCCAGCATTTT.